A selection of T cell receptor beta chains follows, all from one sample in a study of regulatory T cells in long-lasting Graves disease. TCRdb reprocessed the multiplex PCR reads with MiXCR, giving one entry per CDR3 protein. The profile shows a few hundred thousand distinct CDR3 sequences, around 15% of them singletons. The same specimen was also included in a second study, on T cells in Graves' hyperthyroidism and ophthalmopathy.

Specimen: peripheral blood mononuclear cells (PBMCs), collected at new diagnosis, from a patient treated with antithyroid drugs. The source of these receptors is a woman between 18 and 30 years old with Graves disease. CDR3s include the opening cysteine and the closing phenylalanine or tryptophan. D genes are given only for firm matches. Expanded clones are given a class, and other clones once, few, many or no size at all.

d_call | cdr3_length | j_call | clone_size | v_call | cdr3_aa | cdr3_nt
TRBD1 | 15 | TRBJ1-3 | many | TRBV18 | CASSPGTAPGNTIYF | TGTGCCAGCTCACCCGGGACAGCCCCTGGAAACACCATATATTTT
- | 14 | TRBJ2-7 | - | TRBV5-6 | CASSFPTESYEQYF | TGTGCCAGCAGCTTTCCCACCGAGTCTTACGAGCAGTACTTC
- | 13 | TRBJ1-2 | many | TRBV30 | CAWRGGPEYGYTF | TGTGCCTGGAGAGGAGGGCCGGAATATGGCTACACCTTC
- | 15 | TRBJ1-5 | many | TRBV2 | CASSPESGGNQPQHF | TGTGCCAGCAGTCCTGAGTCTGGGGGGAATCAGCCCCAGCATTTT
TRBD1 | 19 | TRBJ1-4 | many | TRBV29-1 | CSVAQTRTGGAGDNERLFF | TGCAGCGTTGCCCAAACGAGGACAGGGGGCGCCGGGGATAATGAAAGACTGTTTTTT
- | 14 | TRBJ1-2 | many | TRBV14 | CASSPLGGGGGYTF | TGTGCCAGCAGCCCCCTTGGTGGAGGGGGTGGCTACACCTTC
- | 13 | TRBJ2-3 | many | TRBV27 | CASSLGGSDTQYF | TGTGCCAGCAGTTTAGGAGGGTCAGATACGCAGTATTTT
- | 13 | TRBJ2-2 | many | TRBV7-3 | CASSLIGTGELFF | TGTGCCAGCAGTTTGATAGGCACCGGGGAGCTGTTTTTT
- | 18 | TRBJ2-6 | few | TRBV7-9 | CASSQEWGSYSGANVLTF | TGTGCCAGCAGCCAAGAGTGGGGCAGCTACTCTGGGGCCAACGTCCTGACTTTC
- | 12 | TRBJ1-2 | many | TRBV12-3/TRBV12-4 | CASMRGVSGYTF | TGTGCCAGCATGCGGGGTGTCTCTGGCTACACCTTC
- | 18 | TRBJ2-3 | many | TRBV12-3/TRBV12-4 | CASSLGTGGVGNTDTQYF | TGTGCCAGCAGTTTAGGGACAGGAGGGGTCGGAAACACAGATACGCAGTATTTT
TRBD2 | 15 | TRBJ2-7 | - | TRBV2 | CASSGLAGGTYEQYF | TGTGCCAGCTCGGGACTAGCGGGAGGGACCTACGAGCAGTACTTC
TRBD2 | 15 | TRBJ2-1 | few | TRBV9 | CASSPGGGVYNEQFF | TGTGCCAGCAGCCCCGGGGGGGGCGTCTACAATGAGCAGTTCTTC
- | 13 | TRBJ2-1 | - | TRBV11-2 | CASSFFSGGEQFF | TGTGCCAGCAGCTTCTTTTCAGGAGGTGAGCAGTTCTTC
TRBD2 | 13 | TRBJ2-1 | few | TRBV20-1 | CSVGRERSNEQFF | TGCAGTGTAGGGCGGGAGAGAAGCAATGAGCAGTTCTTC
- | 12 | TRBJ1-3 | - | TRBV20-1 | CSAKTSGNTIYF | TGCAGTGCCAAGACCTCTGGAAACACCATATATTTT
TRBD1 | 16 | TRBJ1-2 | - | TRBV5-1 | CASSFRPGQKSYGYTF | TGCGCCAGCAGCTTCCGGCCGGGACAGAAAAGCTATGGCTACACCTTC
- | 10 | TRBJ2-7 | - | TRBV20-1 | CSARLGEQYF | TGCAGTGCTCGGCTTGGCGAGCAGTACTTC
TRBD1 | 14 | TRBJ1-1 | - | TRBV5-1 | CASSSTIQGARAFF | TGCGCCAGCAGCTCTACAATACAGGGGGCGCGAGCTTTCTTT
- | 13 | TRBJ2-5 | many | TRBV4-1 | CASSAAVGETQYF | TGCGCCAGCAGCGCGGCCGTCGGGGAGACCCAGTACTTC
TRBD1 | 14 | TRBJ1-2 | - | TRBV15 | CATSGRTGFYGYTF | TGTGCCACCAGCGGCCGGACAGGCTTCTATGGCTACACCTTC
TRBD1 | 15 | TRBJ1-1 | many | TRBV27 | CASSRQTGGNTEAFF | TGTGCCAGCAGTCGACAGACAGGGGGCAACACTGAAGCTTTCTTT
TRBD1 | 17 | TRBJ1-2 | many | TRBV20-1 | CSASFRDRGISNYGYTF | TGCAGTGCTAGTTTTCGGGACAGGGGTATTTCTAACTATGGCTACACCTTC
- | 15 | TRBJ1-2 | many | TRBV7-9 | CASSLAAVGSYGYTF | TGTGCCAGCAGCTTAGCGGCTGTTGGGTCCTATGGCTACACCTTC
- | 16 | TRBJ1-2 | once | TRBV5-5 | CASSLRGADHRDGYTF | TGTGCCAGCAGCTTGCGGGGGGCGGATCATCGTGATGGCTACACCTTC
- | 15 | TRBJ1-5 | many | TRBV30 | CAWRGGDKSNQPQHF | TGTGCCTGGAGGGGGGGGGACAAGAGCAATCAGCCCCAGCATTTT
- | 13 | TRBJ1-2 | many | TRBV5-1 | CASSAGVSYGYTF | TGCGCCAGCAGCGCAGGGGTTAGCTATGGCTACACCTTC
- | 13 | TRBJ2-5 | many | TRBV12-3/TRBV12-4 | CASSSDIQETQYF | TGTGCCAGCAGTTCGGACATCCAAGAGACCCAGTACTTC
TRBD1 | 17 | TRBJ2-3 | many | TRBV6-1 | CASRTPPGGSSTDTQYF | TGTGCCAGCAGAACACCTCCAGGGGGTTCTTCCACAGATACGCAGTATTTT
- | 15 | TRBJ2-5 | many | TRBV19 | CASSMGGPDQETQYF | TGTGCCAGTAGTATGGGAGGACCAGACCAAGAGACCCAGTACTTC
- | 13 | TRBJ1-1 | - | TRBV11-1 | CASSRRMNTEAFF | TGTGCCAGCAGCCGACGAATGAACACTGAAGCTTTCTTT
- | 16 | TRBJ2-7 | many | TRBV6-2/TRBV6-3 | CASSALGGKSSYEQYF | TGTGCCAGCAGTGCTCTTGGGGGGAAGAGCTCCTACGAGCAGTACTTC
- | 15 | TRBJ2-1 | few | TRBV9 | CASSPSSIPYNEQFF | TGTGCCAGCAGCCCTTCGTCGATCCCCTACAATGAGCAGTTCTTC
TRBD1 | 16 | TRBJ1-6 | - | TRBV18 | CASSPLQGAHNSPLHF | TGTGCCAGCTCACCACTACAGGGGGCCCATAATTCACCCCTCCACTTT
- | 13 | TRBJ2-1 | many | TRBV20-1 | CSARDPLVREQFF | TGCAGTGCTAGAGATCCCCTCGTCCGGGAGCAGTTCTTC
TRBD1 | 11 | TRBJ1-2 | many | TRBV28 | CASDRGGGYTF | TGTGCCAGCGACAGGGGTGGCGGCTACACCTTC
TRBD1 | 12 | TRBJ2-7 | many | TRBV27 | CASSGQGDEQYF | TGTGCCAGCAGTGGACAGGGGGACGAGCAGTACTTC
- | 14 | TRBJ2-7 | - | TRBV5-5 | CASSLNNLVHEQYF | TGTGCCAGCAGCTTGAACAATCTCGTTCACGAGCAGTACTTC
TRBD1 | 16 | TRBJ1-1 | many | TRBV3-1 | CASSLQGGGQGLEAFF | TGTGCCAGCAGCCTACAGGGTGGAGGACAGGGTCTTGAAGCTTTCTTT
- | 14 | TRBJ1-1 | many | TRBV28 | CASTPSGGDTEAFF | TGTGCCAGCACCCCCTCGGGTGGCGACACTGAAGCTTTCTTT
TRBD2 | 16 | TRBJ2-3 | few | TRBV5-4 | CASSITGTSGADTQYF | TGTGCCAGCAGCATAACCGGGACTAGTGGCGCAGATACGCAGTATTTT
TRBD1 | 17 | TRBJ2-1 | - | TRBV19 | CASGGQGSGSSYNEQFF | TGTGCCAGTGGGGGACAGGGCTCAGGTAGCTCCTACAATGAGCAGTTCTTC
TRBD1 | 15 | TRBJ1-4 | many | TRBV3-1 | CASSQDRGQGEKLFF | TGTGCCAGCAGCCAAGACAGGGGGCAAGGTGAAAAACTGTTTTTT
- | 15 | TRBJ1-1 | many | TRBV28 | CASSPPGPALSWAFF | TGTGCCAGCAGTCCCCCGGGACCAGCGCTTTCTTGGGCTTTCTTT
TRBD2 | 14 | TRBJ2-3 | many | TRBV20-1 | CSAPSGGSTDTQYF | TGCAGTGCCCCTAGCGGGGGGTCCACAGATACGCAGTATTTT
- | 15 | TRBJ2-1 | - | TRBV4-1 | CASSQAYWPINEQFF | TGCGCCAGCAGCCAAGCATACTGGCCCATTAATGAGCAGTTCTTC
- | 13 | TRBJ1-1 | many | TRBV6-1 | CASSGALNTEAFF | TGTGCCAGCAGTGGGGCATTGAACACTGAAGCTTTCTTT
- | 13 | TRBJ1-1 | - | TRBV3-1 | CASRRGSNTEAFF | TGTGCCAGCAGACGAGGGTCTAACACTGAAGCTTTCTTT